This T cell receptor beta chain stems from a study of T cell responses to AZD1222 COVID-19 vaccine. Study-level results: In a largely white British group with more females than males, clonal diversity was possibly underestimated. Repertoires in all cases were sampled only once the peak T cell response had passed.

Libraries were prepared by immunoSEQ multiplex PCR; TCRdb keeps only in-frame clonotypes and omits some of them. The profile covers 120,000 or so clones, with approximately 85% appearing a single time and approximately 1.5% taken by the ten largest. Per the germline V gene, CDR1 is SEHNR and CDR2 is FQNEAQ (reference sequence). Germline trimming cut 4 bases from V and 0 bases from J; bases unmatched to any gene: 6. The CDR3 has 16 residues. As regards this clone: The antigen remains undetermined.

V gene TRBV7-9 combines with J gene TRBJ2-1; TRBD1 matches 7 bases. The source was peripheral blood, collected on day 0 of AZD1222 vaccination. The source is an adult in good health. The CDR3 bases are TGTGCCAGCAGCTCACTGACAGGGAGCTCCTACAATGAGCAGTTCTTC. Encoded protein: CASSSLTGSSYNEQFF.